A selection of T cell receptor beta chains follows, all from one sample in a study of human T cells and chemical hapten exposure. MiXCR was run by TCRdb on the RACE reads, yielding one entry per CDR3 protein. The sample has about 77,000 distinct CDR3 sequences; 8.5% to 9.5% are singletons. Sequencing input: whole blood. All receptors come from a female donor in good health. Some clones in this sample may be carry-over from other donors' samples. Each CDR3 is given with its conserved first and last residue. The D gene is left open where the match is weak. Clone size appears in some rows only: once, few, many, or a class for an expanded clone.

CDR3nt: TGTGCCAGCAGCTCTCTCCGGGGCCAAAAACAGGGGATTGGGGAAGCTTTCTTT
CDR3aa: CASSSLRGQKQGIGEAFF
abundance: few
v_gene: TRBV5-4
j_gene: TRBJ1-1
d_gene: TRBD1

CDR3nt: TGTGCCAGCTCACCAGACAGGGTAGTCCACGAGCAGTACTTC
CDR3aa: CASSPDRVVHEQYF
abundance: few
v_gene: TRBV18
j_gene: TRBJ2-7
d_gene: TRBD1

CDR3nt: TGTGCCAGCAGTGACAGCCCCGAGCGGGGAGATACGCAGTATTTT
CDR3aa: CASSDSPERGDTQYF
abundance: many
v_gene: TRBV6-4
j_gene: TRBJ2-3
d_gene: TRBD2

CDR3nt: TGTGCCAGCAGCCAAGAATCGGGTATGATAGGGGAAAAACTGTTTTTT
CDR3aa: CASSQESGMIGEKLFF
abundance: once
v_gene: TRBV4-2
j_gene: TRBJ1-4
d_gene: NA

CDR3nt: TGTGCCATCAGTCAAGACAGGGCTACCTACGAGCAGTACTTC
CDR3aa: CAISQDRATYEQYF
abundance: NA
v_gene: TRBV10-3
j_gene: TRBJ2-7
d_gene: TRBD1

CDR3nt: TGCAGCGTTGTTGGGGACCTGGTCCAGGCCAGGGTGCAGTTCTTC
CDR3aa: CSVVGDLVQARVQFF
abundance: many
v_gene: TRBV29-1
j_gene: TRBJ2-1
d_gene: NA

CDR3nt: TGTGCCAGCAGGAGGGACAGTTATAGCAATCAGCCCCAGCATTTT
CDR3aa: CASRRDSYSNQPQHF
abundance: many
v_gene: TRBV27
j_gene: TRBJ1-5
d_gene: TRBD1

CDR3nt: TGTGCCAGCAGCCAAAAGGCTAGGACAGGGGGCCTCCCGCTTAATGAAAAACTGTTTTTT
CDR3aa: CASSQKARTGGLPLNEKLFF
abundance: NA
v_gene: TRBV4-3
j_gene: TRBJ1-4
d_gene: TRBD1

CDR3nt: TGTGCCAGCAGACCTACCACAGATACGCAGTATTTT
CDR3aa: CASRPTTDTQYF
abundance: many
v_gene: TRBV12-3/TRBV12-4
j_gene: TRBJ2-3
d_gene: NA

CDR3nt: TGCGTCAGCAAGGTTACCATTAGTGGCGATCAGCCCCAGCATTTT
CDR3aa: CVSKVTISGDQPQHF
abundance: once
v_gene: TRBV5-1
j_gene: TRBJ1-5
d_gene: NA

CDR3nt: TGTGCCAGCAGTGCAGACACAGATACGCAGTATTTT
CDR3aa: CASSADTDTQYF
abundance: many
v_gene: TRBV2
j_gene: TRBJ2-3
d_gene: NA

CDR3nt: TGTGCCAGCAGCTTGGCGCCGAGTTTGCAGTACTTC
CDR3aa: CASSLAPSLQYF
abundance: NA
v_gene: TRBV7-2
j_gene: TRBJ2-7
d_gene: NA

CDR3nt: TGTGCCAGCAGCTTCACTAGCGGGGGCTACAATGAGCAGTTCTTC
CDR3aa: CASSFTSGGYNEQFF
abundance: NA
v_gene: TRBV7-9
j_gene: TRBJ2-1
d_gene: TRBD2

CDR3nt: TGTGCCAGCAGCTCTCAGGCCAATCAGCCCCAGCATTTT
CDR3aa: CASSSQANQPQHF
abundance: few
v_gene: TRBV7-9
j_gene: TRBJ1-5
d_gene: NA

CDR3nt: TGTGCCAGCAGCCTCCTCCACGAGCAGTACTTC
CDR3aa: CASSLLHEQYF
abundance: NA
v_gene: TRBV7-2
j_gene: TRBJ2-7
d_gene: NA

CDR3nt: TGCGCCAGCAGCCAATCTCCCACACAGTATGAAGCTTTCTTT
CDR3aa: CASSQSPTQYEAFF
abundance: NA
v_gene: TRBV4-3
j_gene: TRBJ1-1
d_gene: NA

CDR3nt: TGCAGTGCTCGGCCCCATGGAGGCTCTGGGGCCAACGTCCTGACTTTC
CDR3aa: CSARPHGGSGANVLTF
abundance: many
v_gene: TRBV20-1
j_gene: TRBJ2-6
d_gene: NA

CDR3nt: TGTGCCAGCAGCCGGGACAGGGACCAGCCCCAGCATTTT
CDR3aa: CASSRDRDQPQHF
abundance: many
v_gene: TRBV13
j_gene: TRBJ1-5
d_gene: TRBD1

CDR3nt: TGCAGCGTTGACCGGGGACAGGGGGACACTGAAGCTTTCTTT
CDR3aa: CSVDRGQGDTEAFF
abundance: few
v_gene: TRBV29-1
j_gene: TRBJ1-1
d_gene: TRBD1

CDR3nt: TGTGCCAGCAGCTTAGGCTCTCCCGGACCCAATGCTAACTATGGCTACACCTTC
CDR3aa: CASSLGSPGPNANYGYTF
abundance: few
v_gene: TRBV7-2
j_gene: TRBJ1-2
d_gene: NA

CDR3nt: TGTGCCAGCAGCCATGGACTAGCGGGGGGACTGCTCTACGAGCAGTACTTC
CDR3aa: CASSHGLAGGLLYEQYF
abundance: NA
v_gene: TRBV3-1
j_gene: TRBJ2-7
d_gene: TRBD2

CDR3nt: TGTGCCATCAGTGGTAGGGGGAGGCAGGACACTGAAGCTTTCTTT
CDR3aa: CAISGRGRQDTEAFF
abundance: NA
v_gene: TRBV10-3
j_gene: TRBJ1-1
d_gene: NA

CDR3nt: TGTGCCAGTAGTATCCCTCCGTGGGGAGATCAGCCCCAGCATTTT
CDR3aa: CASSIPPWGDQPQHF
abundance: few
v_gene: TRBV19
j_gene: TRBJ1-5
d_gene: NA

CDR3nt: TGTGCCAGCAGCTTATCAGCGTTTGGCGAGCAGTACTTC
CDR3aa: CASSLSAFGEQYF
abundance: few
v_gene: TRBV7-9
j_gene: TRBJ2-7
d_gene: NA

CDR3nt: TGCAGTGCTAGGGACCGGTTGGGCGACACTGAAGCTTTCTTT
CDR3aa: CSARDRLGDTEAFF
abundance: few
v_gene: TRBV20-1
j_gene: TRBJ1-1
d_gene: NA

CDR3nt: TGTGCCAGCAGTGTAAGGACAAACACTGAAGCTTTCTTT
CDR3aa: CASSVRTNTEAFF
abundance: few
v_gene: TRBV12-3/TRBV12-4
j_gene: TRBJ1-1
d_gene: NA

CDR3nt: TGTGCCTGGAGTGGATTAGACAGCGTTATCAATGAGCAGTTCTTC
CDR3aa: CAWSGLDSVINEQFF
abundance: few
v_gene: TRBV30
j_gene: TRBJ2-1
d_gene: NA

CDR3nt: TGTGCCATCAGTGACCACGACGACGGATCTAGCACAGATACGCAGTATTTT
CDR3aa: CAISDHDDGSSTDTQYF
abundance: many
v_gene: TRBV10-3
j_gene: TRBJ2-3
d_gene: NA

CDR3nt: TGTGCCAGCAGTTACTCTTTCGGGACAGGGGGCCTCCCCATAAACTTC
CDR3aa: CASSYSFGTGGLPINF
abundance: NA
v_gene: TRBV6-2/TRBV6-3
j_gene: TRBJ2-4
d_gene: TRBD1

CDR3nt: TGTGCCAGCAGCTTGAAAGGGTTCGCCCCCCGAATCTACGAGCAGTACTTC
CDR3aa: CASSLKGFAPRIYEQYF
abundance: few
v_gene: TRBV5-4
j_gene: TRBJ2-7
d_gene: NA

CDR3nt: TGTGCCAGCAGCTTAGTAAGCGGCTCCCGGTCCCTGGAGACCCAGTACTTC
CDR3aa: CASSLVSGSRSLETQYF
abundance: NA
v_gene: TRBV7-9
j_gene: TRBJ2-5
d_gene: NA